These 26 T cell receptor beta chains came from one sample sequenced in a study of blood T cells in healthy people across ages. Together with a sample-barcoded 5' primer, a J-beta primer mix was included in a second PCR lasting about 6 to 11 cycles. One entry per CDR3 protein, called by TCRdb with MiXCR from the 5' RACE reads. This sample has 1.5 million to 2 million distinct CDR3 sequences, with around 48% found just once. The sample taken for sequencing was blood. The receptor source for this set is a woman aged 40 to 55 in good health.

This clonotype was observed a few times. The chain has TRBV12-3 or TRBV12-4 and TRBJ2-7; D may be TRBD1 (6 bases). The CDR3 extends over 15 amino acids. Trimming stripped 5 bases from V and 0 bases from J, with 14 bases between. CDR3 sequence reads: CASSPPGTRSYEQYF. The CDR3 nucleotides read TGTGCCAGCAGTCCTCCCGGGACACGCTCCTACGAGCAGTACTTC.

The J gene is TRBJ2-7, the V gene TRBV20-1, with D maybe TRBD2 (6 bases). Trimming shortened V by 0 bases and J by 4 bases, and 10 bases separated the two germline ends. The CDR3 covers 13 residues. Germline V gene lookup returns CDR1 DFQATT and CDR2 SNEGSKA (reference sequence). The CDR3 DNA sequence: TGCAGTGCTAGAGATCTCCGGGGGTACGAGCAGTACTTC. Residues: CSARDLRGYEQYF.

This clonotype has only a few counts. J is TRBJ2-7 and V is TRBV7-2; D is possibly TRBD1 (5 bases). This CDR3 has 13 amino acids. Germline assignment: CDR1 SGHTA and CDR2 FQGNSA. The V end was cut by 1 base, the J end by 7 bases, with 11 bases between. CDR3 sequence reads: CASSLDPKGEQYF. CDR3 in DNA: TGTGCCAGCAGCTTAGATCCGAAGGGGGAGCAGTACTTC.

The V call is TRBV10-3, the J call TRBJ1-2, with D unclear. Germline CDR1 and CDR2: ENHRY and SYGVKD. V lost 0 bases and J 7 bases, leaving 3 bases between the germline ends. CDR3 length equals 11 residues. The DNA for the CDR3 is TGTGCCATCAGTGAGTCGGGTGGCTACACCTTC. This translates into CAISESGGYTF.

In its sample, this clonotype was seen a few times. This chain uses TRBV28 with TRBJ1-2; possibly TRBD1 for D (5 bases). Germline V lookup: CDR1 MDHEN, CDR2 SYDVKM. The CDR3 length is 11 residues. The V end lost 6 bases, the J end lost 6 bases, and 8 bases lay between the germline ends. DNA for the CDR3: TGTGCCAGCAGAGAACAGGATGGCTACACCTTC. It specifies CASREQDGYTF.

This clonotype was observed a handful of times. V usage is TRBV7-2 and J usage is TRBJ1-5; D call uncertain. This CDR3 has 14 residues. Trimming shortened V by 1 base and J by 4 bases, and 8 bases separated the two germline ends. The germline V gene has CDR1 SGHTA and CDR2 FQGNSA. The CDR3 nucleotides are TGTGCCAGCAGCTTAGGACTGAATAATCAGCCCCAGCATTTT. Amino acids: CASSLGLNNQPQHF.

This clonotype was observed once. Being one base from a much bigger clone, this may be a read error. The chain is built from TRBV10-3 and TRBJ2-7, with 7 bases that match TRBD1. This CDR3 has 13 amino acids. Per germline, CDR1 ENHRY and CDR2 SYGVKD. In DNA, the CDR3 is TGTGCCACCAGTCCGGGACAGACCTACGAGCAGTACTTC. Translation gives CATSPGQTYEQYF.

The CDR3 DNA is TGCAGTGCTAGAGAGGTTGGCAGTAGCTATGGCTACACCTTC. Its translation is CSAREVGSSYGYTF. The rearrangement uses TRBV20-1 and TRBJ1-2; no clear D. CDR1 DFQATT and CDR2 SNEGSKA come from the germline V gene (reference sequence). V was trimmed by 0 bases and J by 4 bases, leaving 12 bases between them. The CDR3 totals 14 residues.

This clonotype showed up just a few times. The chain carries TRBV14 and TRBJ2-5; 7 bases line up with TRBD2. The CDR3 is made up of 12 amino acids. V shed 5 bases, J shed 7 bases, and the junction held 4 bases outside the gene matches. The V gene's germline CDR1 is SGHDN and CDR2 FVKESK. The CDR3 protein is CASSGTTRTQYF. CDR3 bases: TGTGCCAGCAGCGGGACTACCCGGACCCAGTACTTC.

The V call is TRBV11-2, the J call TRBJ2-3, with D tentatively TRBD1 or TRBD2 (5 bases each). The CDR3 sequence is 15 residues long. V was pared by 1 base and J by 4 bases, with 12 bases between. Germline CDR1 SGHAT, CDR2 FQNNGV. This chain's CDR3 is CASSLVPQGADTQYF. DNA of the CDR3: TGTGCCAGCAGCTTAGTCCCGCAGGGAGCAGATACGCAGTATTTT.

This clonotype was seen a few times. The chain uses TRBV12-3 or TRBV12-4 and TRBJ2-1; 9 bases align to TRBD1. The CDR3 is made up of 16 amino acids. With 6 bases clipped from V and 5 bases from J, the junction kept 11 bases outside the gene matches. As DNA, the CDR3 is TGTGCCAGCAGGCCGACCCCGGGACAGGGTAACAATGAGCAGTTCTTC. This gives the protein CASRPTPGQGNNEQFF.

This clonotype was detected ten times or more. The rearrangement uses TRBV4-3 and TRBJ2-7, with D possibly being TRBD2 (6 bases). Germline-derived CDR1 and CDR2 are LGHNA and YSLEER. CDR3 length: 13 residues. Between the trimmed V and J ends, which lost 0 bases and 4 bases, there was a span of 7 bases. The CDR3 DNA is TGCGCCAGCAGCCAAGATGCGGGGTACGAGCAGTACTTC. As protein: CASSQDAGYEQYF.

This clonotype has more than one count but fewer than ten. This CDR3 reads CSARPPDRDGREKLFF. The CDR3 DNA reads as TGCAGTGCTAGGCCCCCCGACAGGGACGGGAGAGAAAAACTGTTTTTT. The rearrangement links TRBV20-1 to TRBJ1-4, with 7 bases fitting TRBD1. With V trimmed by 3 bases and J by 8 bases, 15 bases remained unmatched. The CDR3 covers 16 residues. In germline, CDR1 is DFQATT, CDR2 SNEGSKA (reference sequence).

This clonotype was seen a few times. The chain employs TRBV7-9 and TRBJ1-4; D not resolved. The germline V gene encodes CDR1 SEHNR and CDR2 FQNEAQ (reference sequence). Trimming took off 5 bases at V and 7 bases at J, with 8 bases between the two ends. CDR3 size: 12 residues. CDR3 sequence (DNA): TGTGCCAGCAGCCGCAGTGGTGAAAAACTGTTTTTT. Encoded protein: CASSRSGEKLFF.

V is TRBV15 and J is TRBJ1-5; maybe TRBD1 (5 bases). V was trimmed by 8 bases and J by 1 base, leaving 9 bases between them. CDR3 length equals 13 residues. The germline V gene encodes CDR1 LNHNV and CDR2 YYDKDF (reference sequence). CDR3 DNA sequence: TGTGCCACCGGGGACGAGAGCAATCAGCCCCAGCATTTT. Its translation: CATGDESNQPQHF.

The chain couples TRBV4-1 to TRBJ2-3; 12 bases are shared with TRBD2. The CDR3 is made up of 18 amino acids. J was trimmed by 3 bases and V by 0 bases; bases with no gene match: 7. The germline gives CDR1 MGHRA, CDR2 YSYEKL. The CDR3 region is CASSQEWGTSGGTDTQYF. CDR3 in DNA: TGCGCCAGCAGCCAAGAGTGGGGAACTAGCGGGGGGACAGATACGCAGTATTTT.

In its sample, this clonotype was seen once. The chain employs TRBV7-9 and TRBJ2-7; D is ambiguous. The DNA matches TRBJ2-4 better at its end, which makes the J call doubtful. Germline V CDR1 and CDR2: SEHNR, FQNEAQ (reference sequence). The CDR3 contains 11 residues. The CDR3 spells CASSFSDIQYF. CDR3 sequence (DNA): TGTGCCAGCAGCTTCTCAGACATTCAGTACTTC.

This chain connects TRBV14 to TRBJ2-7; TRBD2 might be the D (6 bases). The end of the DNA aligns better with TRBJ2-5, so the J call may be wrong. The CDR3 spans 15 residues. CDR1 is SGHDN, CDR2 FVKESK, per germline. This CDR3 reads CASSQTTGGAETQYF. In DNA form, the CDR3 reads TGTGCCAGCAGTCAAACTACAGGCGGGGCAGAGACCCAGTACTTC.

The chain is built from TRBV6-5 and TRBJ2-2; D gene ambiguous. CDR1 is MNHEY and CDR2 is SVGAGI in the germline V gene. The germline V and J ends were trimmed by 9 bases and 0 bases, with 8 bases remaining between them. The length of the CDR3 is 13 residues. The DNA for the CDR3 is TGTGCCAGTGCCGACACGAACACCGGGGAGCTGTTTTTT. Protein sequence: CASADTNTGELFF.

The CDR3 here is CASSPSPGNTIYF. CDR3 nucleotide sequence: TGTGCCAGCAGCCCCAGTCCTGGAAACACCATATATTTT. The chain has TRBV7-2 and TRBJ1-3; D uncertain. Germline-derived CDR1 and CDR2 are SGHTA and FQGNSA. V was cut by 5 bases and J by 2 bases, with 7 bases left in between. CDR3 size: 13 residues.

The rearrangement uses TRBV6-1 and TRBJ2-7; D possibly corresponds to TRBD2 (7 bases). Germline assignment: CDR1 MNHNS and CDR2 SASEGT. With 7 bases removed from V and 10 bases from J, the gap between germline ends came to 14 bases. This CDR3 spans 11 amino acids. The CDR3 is CASTDTGGQYF. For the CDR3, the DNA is TGTGCCAGCACCGACACGGGGGGCCAGTACTTC.

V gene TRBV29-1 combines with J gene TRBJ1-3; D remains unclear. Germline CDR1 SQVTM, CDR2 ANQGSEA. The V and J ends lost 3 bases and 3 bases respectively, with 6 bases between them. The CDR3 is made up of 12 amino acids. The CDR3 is CSVEKSGNTIYF. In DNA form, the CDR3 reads TGCAGCGTTGAGAAGAGTGGAAACACCATATATTTT.

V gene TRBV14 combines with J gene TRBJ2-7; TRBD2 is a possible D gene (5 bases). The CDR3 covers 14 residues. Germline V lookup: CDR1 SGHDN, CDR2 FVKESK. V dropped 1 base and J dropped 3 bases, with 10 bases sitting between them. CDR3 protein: CASSQGGLGYEQYF. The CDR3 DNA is TGTGCCAGCAGCCAAGGAGGGTTGGGCTACGAGCAGTACTTC.

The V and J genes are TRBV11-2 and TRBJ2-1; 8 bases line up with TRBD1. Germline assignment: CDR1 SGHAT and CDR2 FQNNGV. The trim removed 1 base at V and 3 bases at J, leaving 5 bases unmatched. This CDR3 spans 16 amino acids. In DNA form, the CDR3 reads TGTGCCAGCAGCTTAGTAGGGACAGGTGTCTACAATGAGCAGTTCTTC. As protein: CASSLVGTGVYNEQFF. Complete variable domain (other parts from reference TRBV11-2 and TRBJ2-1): EAGVAQSPRYKIIEKRQSVAFWCNPISGHATLYWYQQILGQGPKLLIQFQNNGVVDDSQLPKDRFSAERLKGVDSTLKIQPAKLEDSAVYLCASSLVGTGVYNEQFFGPGTRLTVL.

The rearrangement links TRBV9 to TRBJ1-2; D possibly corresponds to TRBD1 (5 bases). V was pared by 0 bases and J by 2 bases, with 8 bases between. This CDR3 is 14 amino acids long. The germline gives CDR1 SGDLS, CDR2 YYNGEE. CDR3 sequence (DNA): TGTGCCAGCAGCGTAGGAGGGACGAACTATGGCTACACCTTC. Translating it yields CASSVGGTNYGYTF.

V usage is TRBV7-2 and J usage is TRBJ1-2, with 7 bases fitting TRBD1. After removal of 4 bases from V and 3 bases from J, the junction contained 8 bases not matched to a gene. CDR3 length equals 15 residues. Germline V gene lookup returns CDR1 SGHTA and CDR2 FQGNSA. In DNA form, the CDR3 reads TGTGCCAGCAGCTCCCAGGGCAGGGGGGACTATGGCTACACCTTC. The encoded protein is CASSSQGRGDYGYTF.